This T cell receptor (beta chain) was identified during a study of regulatory T cells in long-lasting Graves disease. General observations from the study: Sharing of public clonotypes was greater in persistent patients (about 3,000) than in new patients (roughly 970). Persistent Graves' cases showed lower TCR diversity than newly diagnosed cases.

Of note for this clonotype: Its antigen remains unidentified.

Indicated time point: persistent/refractory GD, antithyroid drugs over 5 years with positive TRAb. PBMC-extracted RNA yielded the TCR library. Roughly 9.2-milliliter peripheral blood samples went into EDTA tubes. For TCR beta, libraries came from iRepertoire HTBI primers and Arm-PCR of CDR3 regions. MiXCR, run by TCRdb on the multiplex PCR reads, gives a single entry per CDR3 protein. This repertoire shows fewer than 400,000 distinct CDR3 sequences, less than 25% found once; its top ten account for more than 20%. The sequence came from a female donor with Graves disease. The material was peripheral blood mononuclear cells (PBMCs), obtained when the disease was refractory, from a patient treated with antithyroid drugs.

CDR3 amino acids: CAIREVGTGANVLTF. Here the CDR3 DNA reads TGTGCCATCAGGGAGGTGGGGACTGGGGCCAACGTCCTGACTTTC. The chain employs TRBV10-3 and TRBJ2-6; D is perhaps TRBD2 (5 bases). The germline CDR1 and CDR2 sequences are ENHRY and SYGVKD. There are 15 residues in the CDR3. V dropped 6 bases and J dropped 2 bases, with 11 bases sitting between them.